One sample yielded the 18 T cell receptor beta chains listed below, sequenced in a study of OX40 agonist ivuxolimab in advanced cancers. Data came from immunoSEQ multiplex PCR; TCRdb stores just in-frame clones and leaves some out. Of about 74,000 clones listed, 84% are singletons. This specimen consisted of CD4+ or CD8+ T cells sorted from blood, obtained in a trial of the OX40 agonist ivuxolimab. The receptors were gathered from an adult with an advanced solid tumor such as melanoma, head and neck, liver or kidney cancer.

V gene TRBV7-9 combines with J gene TRBJ1-1; 9 nucleotides match TRBD1. There are 13 residues in the CDR3. Trimming took 5 bases from V and 8 from J; bases not matched to a gene: 6. The germline CDR1 and CDR2 sequences are SEHNR and FQNEAQ (reference sequence). The CDR3 loop is CASSARTGVEAFF. DNA for the CDR3: TGTGCCAGCAGCGCCCGGACAGGGGTCGAAGCTTTCTTT.

A note on this clone: An end of the junction does not agree with germline; a read error may underlie this. The gene calls are TRBV30 and TRBJ1-1; D not resolved. The CDR3 has 12 residues. CDR1 GTSNPN and CDR2 SVGIG come from the germline V gene (reference sequence). CDR3 sequence: CAWSWMNAEAFF. DNA of the CDR3: TGTGCCTGGAGCTGGATGAACGCTGAAGCTTTCTTT.

The chain has TRBV5-4 and TRBJ1-1; 11 bases agree with TRBD1. The CDR3 sequence is 17 residues long. J was trimmed by 2 bases and V by 2 bases; bases with no gene match: 8. Germline V CDR1 and CDR2: SGHNT, YYREEE (reference sequence). The CDR3 loop reads CASSLGQGAGSNTEAFF. DNA for the CDR3: TGTGCCAGCAGCTTAGGACAGGGGGCCGGTAGTAACACTGAAGCTTTCTTT.

This chain connects TRBV28 to TRBJ1-1; 7 bases map to TRBD1. V dropped 11 bases and J dropped 1; count of bases not matched to a gene: 10. CDR1 and CDR2 (germline): MDHEN, SYDVKM. The CDR3 runs 14 residues. CDR3 in DNA: TGTGCCGTCAAACCGGGACAGAGGAACACTGAAGCTTTCTTT. This sequence encodes CAVKPGQRNTEAFF.

The rearrangement uses TRBV27 and TRBJ1-4; tentatively, D is TRBD1 (5 bases). Germline lookup yields CDR1 MNHEY and CDR2 SMNVEV (reference sequence). Trimming cost V 4 bases and J 10 bases, with 16 bases left between them. The CDR3 totals 14 residues. CDR3 loop: CASSSLDRIGKLFF. The CDR3 region has the DNA TGTGCCAGCAGTTCCCTCGACAGAATCGGAAAACTGTTTTTT.

V is TRBV11-3 and J is TRBJ2-7, with D possibly TRBD1 on 5 matching bases. Germline V lookup: CDR1 SGHNT, CDR2 YENEEA. This CDR3 is 12 amino acids long. With 4 bases removed from V and 5 bases from J, the gap between germline ends came to 9 bases. DNA of the CDR3: TGTGCCAGCAGCTCAGGGTGGAACGAGCAGTACTTC. Amino acid sequence: CASSSGWNEQYF.

V and J are TRBV11-3 and TRBJ2-2; no definite D call. CDR1 SGHNT and CDR2 YENEEA come from the germline V gene. V shed 0 bases and J shed 9 bases, with 8 bases lying between them. The CDR3 is made up of 13 amino acids. CDR3 sequence: CASSLESSWELFF. The CDR3 bases are TGTGCCAGCAGCTTAGAGAGTTCCTGGGAGCTGTTTTTT.

J is TRBJ2-2 and V is TRBV4-3, with D perhaps assigned TRBD1 or TRBD2 (6 bases each). The CDR3 contains 17 residues. Trimming removed 0 bases from V and 8 bases from J, with 19 bases in between. Germline CDR1 reads LGHNA; CDR2 reads YSLEER. DNA of the CDR3: TGCGCCAGCAGCCAAGACGTCAGCTCCGGGGGCGAAGGGGAGCTGTTTTTT. It is translated as CASSQDVSSGGEGELFF.

V is TRBV2 and J is TRBJ1-2; tentatively, D is TRBD1 (6 bases). Looked up from germline, CDR1 is SNHLY and CDR2 is FYNNEI. CDR3 size: 17 residues. Trimming left V 2 bases short and J 5 bases short, with 21 bases between. The CDR3 loop is CASSERIAQGRMYGYTF. As DNA, the CDR3 is TGTGCCAGCAGTGAAAGGATAGCACAGGGACGGATGTATGGCTACACCTTC. Full variable domain (rest looked up from reference TRBV2 and TRBJ1-2): EPEVTQTPSHQVTQMGQEVILRCVPISNHLYFYWYRQILGQKVEFLVSFYNNEISEKSEIFDDQFSVERPDGSNFTLKIRSTKLEDSAMYFCASSERIAQGRMYGYTFGSGTRLTVV.

J is TRBJ2-1 and V is TRBV13, with 9 bases fitting TRBD1. The germline gives CDR1 PRHDT, CDR2 FYEKMQ (reference sequence). The CDR3 is made up of 16 amino acids. The trim removed 3 bases at V and 4 bases at J, leaving 7 bases unmatched. CDR3 DNA: TGTGCCAGCAGCTTGGAGGGACAGGGACTATACAATGAGCAGTTCTTC. It is translated as CASSLEGQGLYNEQFF.

This chain uses TRBV5-4 with TRBJ1-1, with 8 bases fitting TRBD1. Germline V CDR1 and CDR2: SGHNT, YYREEE (reference sequence). With V trimmed by 5 bases and J by 5 bases, 2 bases remained unmatched. The CDR3 sequence is 12 residues long. The DNA of the CDR3 is TGTGCCAGCAGTCACAGGGGGACTGAAGCTTTCTTT. It translates to CASSHRGTEAFF.

The chain has TRBV5-6 and TRBJ2-3; TRBD2 aligns across 8 bases. Trimming cost V 0 bases and J 5 bases; bases outside gene matches: 5. CDR3 size: 15 residues. Germline V gene sequence: CDR1 SGHDT, CDR2 YYEEEE. CDR3 sequence reads: CASSLVSGNLDTQYF. The CDR3 DNA reads TGTGCCAGCAGCTTGGTTAGCGGGAACTTAGATACGCAGTATTTT.

The rearrangement uses TRBV10-3 and TRBJ1-1; no clear D gene. The V gene's germline CDR1 is ENHRY and CDR2 SYGVKD. The CDR3 runs to 15 residues. Trimming shortened V by 3 bases and J by 6 bases, and 17 bases separated the two germline ends. In nucleotides, the CDR3 is TGTGCCATCAGTGATGGGGAGAGGATAGGCCCTGAAGCTTTCTTT. It specifies CAISDGERIGPEAFF.

As for this clone: The conserved final phenylalanine or tryptophan is absent from the CDR3, which likely points to a read error. No DNA is shown, since the ends of the CDR3 on it are uncertain; the CDR3 is the one TCRdb lists. The chain employs TRBV21-1 and TRBJ1-6; TRBD1, the table's D call, was not compared with the DNA. TRBV21-1 is recorded as a pseudogene. The CDR3 length equals 15 residues, ends included. CDR3 amino acids: CASSKAPQYNSPLHL.

The rearrangement joins TRBV5-1 to TRBJ2-1, with D possibly being TRBD2 (6 bases). This CDR3 region has 15 residues. The V end lost 4 bases, the J end lost 9 bases, and 20 bases lay between the germline ends. CDR1 is SGHRS and CDR2 is YFSETQ in the germline V gene. The CDR3 region is CASSLTSLNSGEQFF. CDR3 bases: TGCGCCAGCAGCCTTACTAGCCTAAACTCTGGTGAGCAGTTCTTC.

The gene calls are TRBV4-3 and TRBJ2-6, with TRBD2 as a possible D gene (5 bases). This CDR3 region has 16 residues. The germline CDR1 and CDR2 sequences are LGHNA and YSLEER. The germline V and J ends were trimmed by 0 bases and 0 bases, with 6 bases remaining between them. Written as DNA, the CDR3 is TGCGCCAGCAGCCAAGACGGGGTCTCTGGGGCCAACGTCCTGACTTTC. Amino acid sequence: CASSQDGVSGANVLTF.

The chain carries TRBV27 and TRBJ1-1; D is unclear. Trimming pared 6 bases from V and 1 base from J, leaving 18 bases between. Germline V CDR1 and CDR2: MNHEY, SMNVEV (reference sequence). The CDR3 has 16 residues. The CDR3 region is CASRIAGRIPNTEAFF. CDR3 in DNA: TGTGCCAGCAGAATCGCTGGACGGATACCGAACACTGAAGCTTTCTTT.

The chain carries TRBV29-1 and TRBJ1-3; D is possibly TRBD1 (6 bases). Germline CDR1 reads SQVTM; CDR2 reads ANQGSEA. The CDR3 is 11 residues long. V shed 6 bases and J shed 7 bases, with 10 bases lying between them. CDR3 DNA sequence: TGCAGCGTCGGAGGGGGGAACACCATATATTTT. It encodes CSVGGGNTIYF.